The 12 T cell receptor beta chains reported below all come from one sample, sequenced in a study of graft-versus-host responses after intestinal transplantation. Using immunoSEQ multiplex PCR, the repertoire was profiled, and TCRdb retains in-frame clones only, with some absent. The table includes about 21,000 clones, 92% detected once. Material: PBMCs, obtained roughly 260 days after intestinal transplant. All receptors come from a human patient who received an intestinal transplant, so some T cells may come from the graft donor.

This clone was counted a single time. V usage is TRBV4-1 and J usage is TRBJ2-1, with 11 bases that match TRBD2. Per germline, CDR1 MGHRA and CDR2 YSYEKL. Unmatched junction bases numbered 13, after V lost 4 bases and J lost 2 bases. The CDR3 runs to 19 residues. This CDR3 reads CASSPLEVSGRAPYNEQFF. The CDR3 coding sequence is TGCGCCAGCAGCCCCCTAGAAGTTAGCGGGAGGGCCCCCTACAATGAGCAGTTCTTC.

The rearrangement links TRBV9 to TRBJ1-1; D may be TRBD1 (6 bases). This CDR3 contains 13 residues. Germline CDR1 reads SGDLS; CDR2 reads YYNGEE. V was cut by 0 bases and J by 4 bases, with 7 bases left in between. CDR3 loop: CASSVGGATEAFF. The CDR3 DNA follows: TGTGCCAGCAGCGTAGGGGGGGCCACTGAAGCTTTCTTT.

The chain uses TRBV7-2 and TRBJ2-7, with 7 bases aligning to TRBD1. The CDR3 totals 14 residues. Looked up from germline, CDR1 is SGHTA and CDR2 is FQGNSA. J was trimmed by 2 bases and V by 0 bases; bases with no gene match: 1. The CDR3 DNA reads TGTGCCAGCAGCTTAGCGGGACAGACCTACGAGCAGTACTTC. Translated, it gives CASSLAGQTYEQYF.

This chain uses TRBV7-9 with TRBJ2-3; possibly TRBD2 for D (5 bases). The CDR3 has 16 amino acids. The V and J ends lost 0 bases and 2 bases respectively, with 12 bases between them. Germline lookup yields CDR1 SEHNR and CDR2 FQNEAQ (reference sequence). The DNA of the CDR3 is TGTGCCAGCAGCTTAGCCCAGAGCGGCACCACAGATACGCAGTATTTT. This gives the protein CASSLAQSGTTDTQYF.

The chain couples TRBV30 to TRBJ1-2, with 11 nucleotides matching TRBD1. The CDR3 runs 13 residues. V lost 1 base to trimming and J lost 8 bases; unmatched junction nucleotides: 3. CDR1 is GTSNPN and CDR2 is SVGIG in the germline V gene (reference sequence). The CDR3 nucleotides are TGTGCCTGGAGTGGGGACAGGGGGGGAGGCTACACCTTC. This sequence encodes CAWSGDRGGGYTF. The full variable domain, with the rest looked up from reference TRBV30 and TRBJ1-2, is SQTIHQWPATLVQPVGSPLSLECTVEGTSNPNLYWYRQAAGRGLQLLFYSVGIGQISSEVPQNLSASRPQDRQFILSSKKLLLSDSGFYLCAWSGDRGGGYTFGSGTRLTVV.

The chain joins TRBV6-4 to TRBJ1-2; D may be TRBD1 (5 bases). Trimming pared 3 bases from V and 2 bases from J, leaving 7 bases between. This CDR3 is built from 13 residues. Germline V CDR1 and CDR2: MRHNA, SNTAGT. CDR3 in amino acids: CASSEGENYGYTF. The CDR3 DNA follows: TGTGCCAGCAGTGAAGGGGAGAACTATGGCTACACCTTC.

The chain couples TRBV5-1 to TRBJ2-7; TRBD1 is a possible D gene (6 bases). Trimming removed 3 bases at V and 2 bases at J, with 12 bases between. CDR3 size: 14 residues. CDR1 is SGHRS and CDR2 is YFSETQ in the germline V gene. CDR3 DNA sequence: TGCGCCAGCAGCTACGACAGGTCCGCCTACGAGCAGTACTTC. Its protein is CASSYDRSAYEQYF.

The rearrangement links TRBV28 to TRBJ2-7; D gene uncertain. Trimming left V 2 bases short and J 3 bases short, with 11 bases between. This CDR3 spans 14 amino acids. Germline CDR1 and CDR2: MDHEN and SYDVKM. The DNA of the CDR3 is TGTGCCAGCAGTTTACTAGTTAAGTACTACGAGCAGTACTTC. Translating it yields CASSLLVKYYEQYF.

This clone was found once. In DNA form, the CDR3 reads TGTGCCAGCTCATCAGCCGGGGCGGGGAGCACAGATACGCAGTATTTT. Its translation is CASSSAGAGSTDTQYF. The chain uses TRBV18 and TRBJ2-3; TRBD2 might be the D (6 bases). This CDR3 is built from 16 residues. The germline gives CDR1 KGHSH, CDR2 LQKENI. Trimming pared 5 bases from V and 0 bases from J, leaving 15 bases between. The complete variable domain, with remaining parts taken from reference TRBV18 and TRBJ2-3, reads NAGVMQNPRHLVRRRGQEARLRCSPMKGHSHVYWYRQLPEEGLKFMVYLQKENIIDESGMPKERFSAEFPKEGPSILRIQQVVRGDSAAYFCASSSAGAGSTDTQYFGPGTRLTVL.

The chain's CDR3 is CASSIEGGAGANTGELFF. CDR3 nucleotide sequence: TGTGCCAGTAGTATTGAAGGCGGGGCGGGCGCGAACACCGGGGAGCTGTTTTTT. The chain joins TRBV19 to TRBJ2-2; a possible D gene is TRBD2 (6 bases). This CDR3 region has 18 residues. CDR1 and CDR2 (germline): LNHDA, SQIVND (reference sequence). V lost 3 bases, J lost 0 bases, and 17 bases lay in between.

CDR3 sequence: CALPRDSHNTEAFF. The CDR3 region has the DNA TGTGCCTTACCCCGCGACAGTCACAACACTGAAGCTTTCTTT. The genes are TRBV30 and TRBJ1-1; D is possibly TRBD1 (5 bases). Between the trimmed V and J ends, which lost 7 bases and 2 bases, there was a span of 17 bases. This CDR3 is built from 14 residues. Germline CDR1 is GTSNPN and CDR2 is SVGIG (reference sequence).

CDR3 loop: CASSLLGTSGSLGMDEQFF. The DNA of the CDR3 is TGTGCCAGCAGCTTGCTCGGGACTAGCGGGAGCTTGGGGATGGATGAGCAGTTCTTC. The chain links TRBV7-3 to TRBJ2-1; the match to TRBD2 covers 14 bases. The junction had 15 bases not matched to a gene; V was cut back by 3 bases and J by 8 bases. The germline CDR1 and CDR2 sequences are SGHTA and FQGTGA. The CDR3 runs to 19 residues.